This TCR beta chain was recorded in a study of control samples from healthy donors and cancer patients. This clone was picked up a small number of times. Clones were read by immunoSEQ multiplex PCR, and TCRdb kept only the in-frame ones, dropping some. The sample contains 260,000 or so clones, roughly 80% of which appear only once. The ends were cut back, 8 bases at V and 6 bases at J, with 13 bases in the middle. Germline V gene lookup returns CDR1 MDHEN and CDR2 SYDVKM. CDR3 length: 12 amino acids. Input material: PBMCs. This receptor was taken from an older woman with lung cancer. The V gene is TRBV28, the J gene TRBJ1-2; D is undetermined. The CDR3 protein is CASLTEWDGYTF. The CDR3 DNA follows: TGTGCCAGCCTAACTGAATGGGATGGCTACACCTTC.